This T cell receptor (beta chain) was captured by sequencing in a study of neurological immune-mediated disorders (dated by TCRdb to the late 2010s). General notes on the study: Peripheral blood TCR-beta repertoires from patients with HTLV-I-associated myelopathy (HAM/TSP), patients with multiple sclerosis, and healthy controls were compared in the study using UMI-based sequencing. Longitudinal samples, technical triplicates and paired sorted CD4+ and CD8+ T-cell subsets, alongside PBMC samples, were included among the approximately 110 TCR-beta libraries. The cohort included 60 to 70 subjects: approximately 15 with HAM/TSP, about 34 with multiple sclerosis, and roughly 20 healthy controls.

The germline V gene (reference sequence) sets CDR1 to SGHNT and CDR2 to YYREEE. The CDR3 contains 15 residues, cysteine and phenylalanine counted. The entry retains the CDR3 DNA only, 45 bases that are in frame from base 1. The V end loses 0 bases and the J end loses 4 bases, and a stretch of 12 bases separates them. Overall study results and their limits: Across subjects, expanded clones never shared an identical CDR3 amino acid sequence, which suggests that the TCR-beta repertoires in every group were private. TCR clonal expansion was highest in HAM/TSP patients and lowest in MS patients, with MS patients falling below even healthy controls.

To synthesize cDNA, template-switch 5'RACE was performed with a primer carrying a 10-nucleotide random unique molecular identifier so that each TCR transcript was tagged. Every sequencing run covered 15-18 subjects and yielded more than 170 million TCR-beta sequences. Total RNA was extracted with the RNeasy kit. Using the KAPA Real-time Library Amplification kit, TCR-beta VDJ regions were amplified with primers for the TCR constant region and the 5'RACE anchor. A first PCR added sample indexes and Illumina adaptors, and a second PCR then raised library yield. After Ampure bead purification, the TCR product of roughly 650 bp was size-selected on a 2% E-gel SizeSelection system. Before pooling, library quality was assessed on a Bioanalyzer, concentration was determined with Qubit, and library quantification was performed with the Kapa Library Quantification kit. Libraries were sequenced paired-end 2 x 150 bp on an Illumina HiSeq 2500. To increase sequence diversity, roughly 25-31% phiX was spiked into each library pool. In the paper's pipeline: The quality-filtered reads were processed with the UMI-based MiGEC pipeline, whose error correction step removed more than 80% of the raw TCR sequences. VDJ genes were aligned to IMGT germline references, and each clonotype was defined by a unique CDR3 amino acid sequence together with V-J genes. Clonal expansion, Shannon diversity and CDR3 relatedness were evaluated with VDJtools (CalcPairwiseDistances, ClusterSamples), while phylogenetic trees were built in CLCbio workbench. Expanded clones were defined as having at least 8 unique UMIs, based on coefficient-of-variation modelling across technical triplicates. The public reads were run again by TCRdb, first through fastp at Q25 and then through MiXCR, and only productive beta chains were kept. Every CDR3 protein is listed once, alongside the most common genes and DNA of its rows. The V and J calls come from TCRdb's annotation, not from the publication. The sample includes tens of thousands of distinct CDR3 sequences, with roughly a sixth observed a single time. Less than 20% of the sample rests with the top ten.

The healthy controls were volunteers from blood banks in Maryland, USA. For unsorted PBMC libraries, 2 million PBMCs were used after storage in RNAlater at -80 degrees C until RNA extraction. Peripheral blood was subjected to Ficoll-Hypaque density gradient centrifugation to isolate PBMCs, which were then cryopreserved in liquid nitrogen. This clonotype was observed at least ten times. The antigen this receptor binds is unknown. No much larger clone exists at a distance of one base, and base qualities are not known. Here the chain combines TRBV5-4 and TRBJ2-3; the D element could tentatively be TRBD1 or TRBD2, as 6 bases agree for each. The receptor's source is a middle-aged woman in good health. Sequenced input: PBMCs. The CDR3 here reads CASSLAGGRPDTQYF. In nucleotide form, the sequence is TGTGCCAGCAGCTTGGCCGGGGGCCGGCCAGATACGCAGTATTTT.